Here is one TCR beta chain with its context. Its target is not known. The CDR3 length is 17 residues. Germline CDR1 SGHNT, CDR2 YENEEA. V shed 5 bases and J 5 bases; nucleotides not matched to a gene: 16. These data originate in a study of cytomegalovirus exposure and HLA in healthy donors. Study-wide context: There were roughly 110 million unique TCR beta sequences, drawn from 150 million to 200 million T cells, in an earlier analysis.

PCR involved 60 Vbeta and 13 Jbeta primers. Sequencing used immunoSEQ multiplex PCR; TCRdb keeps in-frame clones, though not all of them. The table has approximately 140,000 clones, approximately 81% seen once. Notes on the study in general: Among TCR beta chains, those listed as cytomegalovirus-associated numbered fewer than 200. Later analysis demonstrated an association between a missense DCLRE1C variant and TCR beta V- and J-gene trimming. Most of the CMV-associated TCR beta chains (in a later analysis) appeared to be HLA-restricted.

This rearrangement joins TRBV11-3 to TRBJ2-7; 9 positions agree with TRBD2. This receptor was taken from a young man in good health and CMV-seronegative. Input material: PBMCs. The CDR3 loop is CASSGGGASGEHHEQYF. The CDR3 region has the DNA TGTGCCAGCAGCGGAGGGGGGGCTAGCGGGGAGCACCACGAGCAGTACTTC.